The present TCR beta chain was sequenced within a study of response to subunit inactivated influenza vaccine. Trimming cost V 2 bases and J 0 bases; bases outside gene matches: 12. The germline V gene has CDR1 ENHRY and CDR2 SYGVKD. This CDR3 is 20 amino acids long. TCRdb processed the RT-PCR reads anew with MiXCR; each CDR3 protein has one entry. The sample carries 150,000 to 200,000 distinct CDR3 sequences, roughly 12% recorded once. This sample was shared with a second study, whose subject was T cells expressing NK-cell markers. As reported in that work: With UMIs, 5'RACE template switching was used to make TCR beta cDNA. Out of eight donors sequenced, seven tested HCMV-seropositive and the remaining one seronegative. The authors restricted sorting to alpha-beta TCR T cells with an anti-gamma-delta TCR antibody in several experiments. Dominant NKG2C+ clonotypes accounted for about 1.0-8% of CD8+ T cells in several donors. These clonotypes, the leaders elsewhere, also led the CD3+CD56-NKG2C+ fraction in a few donors.

This chain joins TRBV10-3 and TRBJ2-1; 11 bases fit TRBD2. Sample: CD8+ T cells sorted from PBMCs, taken about 12 days after vaccination. The clonotype originates from a man between 45 and 60 years old who received an inactivated influenza vaccine. CDR3 sequence (DNA): TGTGCCATCAGTGAGCTCATAGCGGGAGGGCCGGGGAGCTCCTACAATGAGCAGTTCTTC. This translates into CAISELIAGGPGSSYNEQFF.